This T cell receptor beta chain was captured in a study of identical twins. Trimming cost V 1 base and J 5 bases, with 19 bases left between them. Germline CDR1 SGHNT, CDR2 YENEEA. The CDR3 runs 17 residues. Via MiXCR, TCRdb re-called the 5' RACE reads, giving one row per CDR3 protein. The sample has about 530,000 distinct CDR3 sequences, approximately 14% seen once. This clonotype has a handful of counts. The same data also contributed to another study, on yellow fever vaccine responses in identical twins.

This chain links TRBV11-3 with TRBJ2-3; maybe TRBD1 (7 bases). The sample consisted of CD4+ T cells sorted from blood. The sequence derives from a woman aged 18-29 years in good health. CDR3 in amino acids: CASSLGRDSALQDTQYF. The CDR3 nucleotides are TGTGCCAGCAGCTTAGGGAGGGACAGCGCATTGCAAGATACGCAGTATTTT. The full variable domain, rest sourced from reference TRBV11-3 and TRBJ2-3, is EAGVVQSPRYKIIEKKQPVAFWCNPISGHNTLYWYLQNLGQGPELLIRYENEEAVDDSQLPKDRFSAERLKGVDSTLKIQPAELGDSAVYLCASSLGRDSALQDTQYFGPGTRLTVL.